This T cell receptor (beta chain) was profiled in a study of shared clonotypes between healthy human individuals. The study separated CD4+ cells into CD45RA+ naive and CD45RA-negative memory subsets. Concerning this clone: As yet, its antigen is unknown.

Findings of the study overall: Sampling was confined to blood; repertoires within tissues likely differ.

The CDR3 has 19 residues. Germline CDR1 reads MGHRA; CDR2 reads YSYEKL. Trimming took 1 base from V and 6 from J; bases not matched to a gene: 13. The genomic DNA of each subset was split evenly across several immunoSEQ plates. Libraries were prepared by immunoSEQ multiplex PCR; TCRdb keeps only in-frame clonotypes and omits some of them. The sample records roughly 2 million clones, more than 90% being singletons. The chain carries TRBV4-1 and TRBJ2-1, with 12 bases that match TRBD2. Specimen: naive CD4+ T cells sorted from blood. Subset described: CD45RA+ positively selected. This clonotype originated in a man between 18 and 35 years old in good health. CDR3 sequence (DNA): TGCGCCAGCAGCCAAGGGGGACTAGCGGGTCTTGGGTTTCTCAATGAGCAGTTCTTC. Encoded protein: CASSQGGLAGLGFLNEQFF.